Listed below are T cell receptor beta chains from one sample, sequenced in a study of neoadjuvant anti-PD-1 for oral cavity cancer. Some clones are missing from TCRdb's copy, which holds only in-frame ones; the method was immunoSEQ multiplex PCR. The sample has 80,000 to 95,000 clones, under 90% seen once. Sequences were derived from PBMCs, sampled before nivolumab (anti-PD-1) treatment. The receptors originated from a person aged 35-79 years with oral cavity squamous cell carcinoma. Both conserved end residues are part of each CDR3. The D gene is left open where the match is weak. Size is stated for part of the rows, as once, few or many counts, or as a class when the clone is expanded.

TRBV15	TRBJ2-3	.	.	TGTGCCACCAGTCTCGAGGATCTGCGCGATACGCAGTATTTT	CATSLEDLRDTQYF
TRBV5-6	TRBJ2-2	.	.	TGTGCCAGCAGCCCCGACGGAAGAAACACCGGGGAGCTGTTTTTT	CASSPDGRNTGELFF
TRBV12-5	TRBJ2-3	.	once	TGTGCTAGTGCCCCCGGTACCCATAGTGCAGATACGCAGTATTTT	CASAPGTHSADTQYF
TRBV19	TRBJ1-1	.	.	TGTGCCAGTAGTATTACCAAGAACACTGAAGCTTTCTTT	CASSITKNTEAFF
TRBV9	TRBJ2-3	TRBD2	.	TGTGCCAGCAGCCAGCGGGAGAGGACAGATACGCAGTATTTT	CASSQRERTDTQYF
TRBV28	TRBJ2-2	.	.	TGTGCCAGCAGTTTTTCCGGGAGAAACACCGGGGAGCTGTTTTTT	CASSFSGRNTGELFF
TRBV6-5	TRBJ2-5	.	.	TGTGCCAGCAGTTACGGGGAAGTACGAGAGACCCAGTACTTC	CASSYGEVRETQYF
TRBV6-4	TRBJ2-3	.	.	TGTGCCAGCAGAGCCGTAACAACGGGTACGCAGTATTTT	CASRAVTTGTQYF
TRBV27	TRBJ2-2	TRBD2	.	TGTGCCAGCAGACTAGCGGGAAGCACCGGGGAGCTGTTTTTT	CASRLAGSTGELFF
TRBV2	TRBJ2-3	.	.	TGTGCCAGCAGTTACGGACTAGATACGCAGTATTTT	CASSYGLDTQYF
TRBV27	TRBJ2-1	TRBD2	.	TGTGCCAGCAGGGGGACTAGCGGGGGCAATGAGCAGTTCTTC	CASRGTSGGNEQFF
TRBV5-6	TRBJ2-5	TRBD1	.	TGTGCCAGCAGCTTTAGGGACAGGGCCTCTCGAGAGACCCAGTACTTC	CASSFRDRASRETQYF
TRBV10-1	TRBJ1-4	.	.	TGCGCCAGCAGTGAGTCAGGAACTAATGAAAAACTGTTTTTT	CASSESGTNEKLFF
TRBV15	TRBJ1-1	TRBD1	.	TGTGCCACCAGTACGACAGGGGGCGCGAGAGTTGATTTCTTT	CATSTTGGARVDFF
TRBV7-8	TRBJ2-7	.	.	TGTGCCAGCAGCGTTGGACAGACCTACGAGCAGTACTTC	CASSVGQTYEQYF
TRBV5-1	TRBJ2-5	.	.	TGCGCCAGCAGCCCCAGTCTCCAAGAGACCCAGTACTTC	CASSPSLQETQYF
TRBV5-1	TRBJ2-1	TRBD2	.	TGCGCCAGCAGCTCCCTCGGGGTAGCGGGTTCCTACAATGAGCAGTTCTTC	CASSSLGVAGSYNEQFF
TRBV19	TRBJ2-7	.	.	TGTGCCAGTACGGCAGGGGGGGACTCCTACGAGCAGTACTTC	CASTAGGDSYEQYF
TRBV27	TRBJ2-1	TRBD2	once	TGTGCCAGCAGTTTAGGGCTAGCGGCGTACAATGAGCAGTTCTTC	CASSLGLAAYNEQFF
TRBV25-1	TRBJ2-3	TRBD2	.	TGTGCCAGCAGGCAGGGACTAGCGGGAGTTTACACAGATACGCAGTATTTT	CASRQGLAGVYTDTQYF
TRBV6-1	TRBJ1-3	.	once	TGTGCCAGCAGCCCCGGGGCTTCTGGAAACACCATATATTTT	CASSPGASGNTIYF
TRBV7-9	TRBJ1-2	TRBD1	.	TGTGCCAGCAGCTTAGCTGGGGGACAGTCTGATGGCTACACCTTC	CASSLAGGQSDGYTF
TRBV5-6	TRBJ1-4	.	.	TGTGCCAGCAGCTTGGAGGGGGGGCCTAATGAAAAACTGTTTTTT	CASSLEGGPNEKLFF
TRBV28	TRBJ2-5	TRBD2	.	TGTGCCAGCACCTCCCGACTAGCGGGAGGAGAGACCCAGTACTTC	CASTSRLAGGETQYF
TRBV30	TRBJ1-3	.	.	TGTGCCTGGATGCCTCAGGGAATCTCTGGAAACACCATATATTTT	CAWMPQGISGNTIYF
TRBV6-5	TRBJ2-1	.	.	TGTGCCAGCAGTCAAGGGCGGGAGCAGTTCTTC	CASSQGREQFF
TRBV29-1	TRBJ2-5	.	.	TGCAGCGTCGCTATACAGGGAGTAGAGACCCAGTACTTC	CSVAIQGVETQYF
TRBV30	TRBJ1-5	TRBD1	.	TGTGCCTGGAGCCCGGGACAGGGTAGCCAGCCCCAGCATTTT	CAWSPGQGSQPQHF
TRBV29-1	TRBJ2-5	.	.	TGCAGCGTCCAACAGGGTTTGGGGACCCAGTACTTC	CSVQQGLGTQYF
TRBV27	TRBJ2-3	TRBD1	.	TGTGCCAGCAGTTTGGGACAGTTCACAGATACGCAGTATTTT	CASSLGQFTDTQYF
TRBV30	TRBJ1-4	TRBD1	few	TGTGCCTGGAGTGTACTGGGTAGGGACAGGAGGGAAAAACTGTTTTTT	CAWSVLGRDRREKLFF
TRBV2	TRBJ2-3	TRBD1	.	TGTGCCAGCAGCCTCGACAGGGGGCGTACAGATACGCAGTATTTT	CASSLDRGRTDTQYF
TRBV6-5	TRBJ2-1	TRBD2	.	TGTGCCAGCAGTTCCCTAGCGGGAGGGCCCGTCAATGAGCAGTTCTTC	CASSSLAGGPVNEQFF
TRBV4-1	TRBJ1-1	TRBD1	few	TGCGCCAGCAGCCAAGGCGGACAGGTCCGGAACACTGAAGCTTTCTTT	CASSQGGQVRNTEAFF
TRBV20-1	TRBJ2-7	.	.	TGCAGTGCTAGAGATCCCTACGAGCAGTACTTC	CSARDPYEQYF
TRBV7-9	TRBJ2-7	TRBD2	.	TGTGCCAGCAGCATGACTAGCGGGGACTGGGACGAGCAGTACTTC	CASSMTSGDWDEQYF
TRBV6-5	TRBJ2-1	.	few	TGTGCCAGCAGGGGGACGACCAATGAGCAGTTCTTC	CASRGTTNEQFF
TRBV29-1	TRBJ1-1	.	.	TGCTTAACGGGGGGGACTGAAGCTTTCTTT	CLTGGTEAFF
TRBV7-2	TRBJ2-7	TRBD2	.	TGTGCCAGCAGCCCCCGGGCCACTAGCGGCGAGCAGTACTTC	CASSPRATSGEQYF
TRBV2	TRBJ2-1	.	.	TGTGCCAGCAGTGGGGGACGCAATGAGCAGTTCTTC	CASSGGRNEQFF